This T cell receptor beta chain was captured by sequencing in a study of regulatory T cells in long-lasting Graves disease. iRepertoire HTBI primers and Arm-PCR of CDR3 regions built TCR beta libraries. One entry per CDR3 protein results from TCRdb running MiXCR on the multiplex PCR reads. The table shows about 470,000 distinct CDR3 sequences, with 15% occurring only once. Time point in this sample: newly diagnosed GD, antithyroid drugs for less than 3 months. TCR sequences were obtained from RNA taken from PBMCs. As collected, the peripheral blood samples measured around 9 milliliters each and went into EDTA tubes. The sample holds many counts of this clonotype. From germline, CDR1 is SEHNR and CDR2 FQNEAQ (reference sequence). The CDR3 sequence is 16 residues long. Trimming took 2 bases from V and 4 from J, leaving 18 bases between them. This same sample was also taken into another study, of T cells in Graves' hyperthyroidism and ophthalmopathy. From that paper: Blood samples included most of the expanded thyroid clonotypes exceeding 0.001.

The chain has TRBV7-9 and TRBJ2-7, with D perhaps being TRBD1 or TRBD2 (5 bases each). The sequence came from a woman in her 30s with Graves disease. This material consisted of peripheral blood mononuclear cells (PBMCs), taken at new diagnosis, from a patient treated with antithyroid drugs. The CDR3 sequence: CASSLKLVGPSYEQYF. The DNA of the CDR3 is TGTGCCAGCAGCTTAAAACTGGTGGGACCTTCTTACGAGCAGTACTTC.